What follows describes a single T cell receptor beta chain. The germline V gene encodes CDR1 SGHNT and CDR2 YYREEE (reference sequence). Trimming removed 2 bases from V and 0 bases from J, with 12 bases in between. CDR3 length: 17 amino acids. This sample stems from a study of control samples from healthy donors and cancer patients. Assay: immunoSEQ multiplex PCR; the TCRdb copy retains only in-frame clones and omits some. The sample shows some 120,000 clones, 88% of them seen only once. The gene calls are TRBV5-4 and TRBJ2-6; D remains unclear. The receptor was derived from a woman aged 70 to 79 in good health. The material sequenced was blood. The CDR3 spells CASSFYLLSSGANVLTF. In DNA form, the CDR3 reads TGTGCCAGCAGCTTTTATCTCCTCTCCTCTGGGGCCAACGTCCTGACTTTC.